These 9 T cell receptor beta chains originate from one sample sequenced in a study of cytomegalovirus exposure and HLA in healthy donors. Primers: 60 Vbeta forward and 13 Jbeta reverse. Assay used: immunoSEQ multiplex PCR; TCRdb lists only in-frame clones, some missing. The sample includes about 160,000 clones, about 80% of them seen just once. Sequences were obtained from PBMCs. The receptors were gathered from a man aged 18 to 30 in good health and CMV-seropositive.

This chain links TRBV4-1 with TRBJ1-4, with 7 bases identical to TRBD1. The length of the CDR3 is 15 residues. Germline trimming cut 6 bases from V and 3 bases from J; bases unmatched to any gene: 7. Germline CDR1 and CDR2: MGHRA and YSYEKL. The CDR3 sequence is CASSPPGQPNEKLFF. The CDR3 nucleotides are TGCGCCAGCAGTCCCCCGGGACAGCCTAATGAAAAACTGTTTTTT.

This chain joins TRBV19 and TRBJ2-6; D is undetermined. The germline gives CDR1 LNHDA, CDR2 SQIVND (reference sequence). The V and J ends lost 3 bases and 0 bases respectively, with 9 bases between them. The CDR3 consists of 16 residues. CDR3 in amino acids: CASSIILPSGANVLTF. The CDR3 bases are TGTGCCAGTAGTATTATCCTTCCCTCTGGGGCCAACGTCCTGACTTTC.

The chain carries TRBV29-1 and TRBJ2-2; D may be TRBD2 (5 bases). The V gene's germline CDR1 is SQVTM and CDR2 ANQGSEA. CDR3 length equals 14 residues. Trimming removed 0 bases from V and 6 bases from J, with 11 bases in between. This CDR3 is CSVEESGNAGELFF. The CDR3 nucleotides are TGCAGCGTTGAAGAGTCGGGAAACGCCGGGGAGCTGTTTTTT.

The chain links TRBV6-1 to TRBJ2-1; 10 bases agree with TRBD2. With 4 bases clipped from V and 5 bases from J, the junction kept 2 bases outside the gene matches. Germline V CDR1 and CDR2: MNHNS, SASEGT. The CDR3 is 14 amino acids. The CDR3 protein is CASSVLAGNNEQFF. The CDR3, as DNA: TGTGCCAGCAGTGTACTAGCGGGGAACAATGAGCAGTTCTTC.

The CDR3 region has the DNA TGCGCCAGCAGCATACAGGGTGATTCAAGTTCACCCCTCCACTTT. This gives the protein CASSIQGDSSSPLHF. V and J are TRBV5-1 and TRBJ1-6, with D possibly matching TRBD1 (6 bases). This CDR3 has 15 residues. The germline CDR1 and CDR2 sequences are SGHRS and YFSETQ. Trimming cost V 4 bases and J 9 bases, with 17 bases left between them. Variable domain in full (rest from reference TRBV5-1 and TRBJ1-6): KAGVTQTPRYLIKTRGQQVTLSCSPISGHRSVSWYQQTPGQGLQFLFEYFSETQRNKGNFPGRFSGRQFSNSRSEMNVSTLELGDSALYLCASSIQGDSSSPLHFGNGTRLTVT.

This clone was seen a few times. This chain links TRBV5-4 with TRBJ1-1; D possibly corresponds to TRBD1 (6 bases). CDR3 length: 13 residues. Trimming removed 5 bases at V and 7 bases at J, with 15 bases between. The V gene's germline CDR1 is SGHNT and CDR2 YYREEE (reference sequence). In nucleotides, the CDR3 is TGTGCCAGCAGATTGCAGGGGAGCTATGAAGCTTTCTTT. Translating gives CASRLQGSYEAFF.

V is TRBV10-3 and J is TRBJ1-1; TRBD1 aligns across 9 bases. The CDR3 runs 13 residues. From germline, CDR1 is ENHRY and CDR2 SYGVKD. V trimming: 4 bases; J trimming: 3 bases; junction bases outside the gene matches: 0. The CDR3 sequence: CAISGTGDTEAFF. The CDR3 DNA is TGTGCCATCAGTGGGACAGGGGACACTGAAGCTTTCTTT.

The chain has TRBV4-2 and TRBJ1-3, with TRBD1 as a possible D gene (5 bases). There are 17 residues in the CDR3. V was trimmed by 1 base and J by 4 bases, leaving 17 bases between them. Germline lookup yields CDR1 LGHNA and CDR2 YNFKEQ. The CDR3 loop reads CASSQVGGLGLGNTIYF. CDR3 nucleotide sequence: TGTGCCAGCAGCCAAGTCGGGGGACTTGGTTTAGGAAACACCATATATTTT.

V is TRBV5-1 and J is TRBJ1-6; 8 nucleotides line up with TRBD1. Germline V gene sequence: CDR1 SGHRS, CDR2 YFSETQ. Trimming removed 3 bases from V and 7 bases from J; junction bases left unmatched: 12. The CDR3 sequence is 17 residues long. In DNA form, the CDR3 reads TGCGCCAGCAGCTCAAGGGCAGGGGGCAACGTGAATTCACCCCTCCACTTT. The encoded protein is CASSSRAGGNVNSPLHF.